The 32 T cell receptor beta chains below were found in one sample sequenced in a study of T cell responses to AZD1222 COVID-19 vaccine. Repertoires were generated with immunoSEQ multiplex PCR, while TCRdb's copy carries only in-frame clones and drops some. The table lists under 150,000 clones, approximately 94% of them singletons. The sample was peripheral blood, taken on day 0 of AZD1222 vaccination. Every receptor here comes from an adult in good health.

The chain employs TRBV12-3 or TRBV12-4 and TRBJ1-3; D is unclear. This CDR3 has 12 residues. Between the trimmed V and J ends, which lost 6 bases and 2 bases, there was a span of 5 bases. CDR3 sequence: CASRQAGNTIYF. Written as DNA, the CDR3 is TGTGCCAGCAGGCAAGCTGGAAACACCATATATTTT.

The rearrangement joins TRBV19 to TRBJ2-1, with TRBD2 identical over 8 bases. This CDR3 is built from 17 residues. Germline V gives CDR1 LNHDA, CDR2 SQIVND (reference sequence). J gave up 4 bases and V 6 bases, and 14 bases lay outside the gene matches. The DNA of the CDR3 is TGTGCCAGTAGGACCACTAAGCGGGAGATCGGTTACAATGAGCAGTTCTTC. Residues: CASRTTKREIGYNEQFF.

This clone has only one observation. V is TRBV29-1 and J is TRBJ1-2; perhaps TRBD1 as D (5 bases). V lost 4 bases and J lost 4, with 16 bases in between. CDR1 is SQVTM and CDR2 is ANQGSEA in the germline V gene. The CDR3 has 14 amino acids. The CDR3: CSVVTSAGLYGYTF. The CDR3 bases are TGCAGCGTTGTCACCTCCGCGGGACTCTATGGCTACACCTTC.

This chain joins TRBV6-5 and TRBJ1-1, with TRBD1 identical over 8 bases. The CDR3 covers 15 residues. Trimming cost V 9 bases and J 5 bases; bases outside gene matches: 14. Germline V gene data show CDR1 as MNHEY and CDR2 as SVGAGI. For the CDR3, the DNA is TGTGCCAGTCCCGGGACAGGATTAAGTCTTACTGAAGCTTTCTTT. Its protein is CASPGTGLSLTEAFF.

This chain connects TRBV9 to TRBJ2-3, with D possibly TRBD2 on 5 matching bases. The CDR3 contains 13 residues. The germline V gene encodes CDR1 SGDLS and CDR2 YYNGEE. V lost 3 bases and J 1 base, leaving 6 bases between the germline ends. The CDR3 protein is CASSAGGTDTQYF. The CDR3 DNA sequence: TGTGCCAGCAGCGCCGGGGGCACAGATACGCAGTATTTT.

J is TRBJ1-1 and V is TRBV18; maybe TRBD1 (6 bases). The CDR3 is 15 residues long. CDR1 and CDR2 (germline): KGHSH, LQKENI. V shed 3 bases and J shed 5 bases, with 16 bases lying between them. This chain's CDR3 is CASSPFKQGETEAFF. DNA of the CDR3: TGTGCCAGCTCACCCTTTAAACAGGGAGAGACTGAAGCTTTCTTT. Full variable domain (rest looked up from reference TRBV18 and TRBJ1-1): NAGVMQNPRHLVRRRGQEARLRCSPMKGHSHVYWYRQLPEEGLKFMVYLQKENIIDESGMPKERFSAEFPKEGPSILRIQQVVRGDSAAYFCASSPFKQGETEAFFGQGTRLTVV.

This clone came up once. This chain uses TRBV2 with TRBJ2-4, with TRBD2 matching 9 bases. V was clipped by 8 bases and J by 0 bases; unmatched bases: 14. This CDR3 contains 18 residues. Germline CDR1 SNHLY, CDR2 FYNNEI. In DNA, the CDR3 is TGTGCCAGCGGCACCCAGGGAACTAGCGGGCTAGCCAAAAACATTCAGTACTTC. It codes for CASGTQGTSGLAKNIQYF.

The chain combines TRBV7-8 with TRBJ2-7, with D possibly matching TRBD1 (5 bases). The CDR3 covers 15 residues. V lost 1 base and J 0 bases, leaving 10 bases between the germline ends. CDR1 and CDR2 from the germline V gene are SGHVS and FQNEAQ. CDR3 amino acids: CASSLVGAGSYEQYF. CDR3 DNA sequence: TGTGCCAGCAGCTTAGTTGGGGCAGGCTCCTACGAGCAGTACTTC.

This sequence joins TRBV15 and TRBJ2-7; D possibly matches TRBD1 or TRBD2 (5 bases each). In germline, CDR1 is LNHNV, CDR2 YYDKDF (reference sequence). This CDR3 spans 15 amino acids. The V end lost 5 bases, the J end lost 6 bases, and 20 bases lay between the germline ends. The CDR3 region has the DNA TGTGCCACCAGCGACCGACAGTTGGGGGTATCCGAGCAGTACTTC. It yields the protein CATSDRQLGVSEQYF.

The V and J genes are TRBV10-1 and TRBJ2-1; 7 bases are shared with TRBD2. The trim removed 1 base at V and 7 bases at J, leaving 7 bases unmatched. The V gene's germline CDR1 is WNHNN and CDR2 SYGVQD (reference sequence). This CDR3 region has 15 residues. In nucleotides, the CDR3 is TGCGCCAGCAGTGAGTTGGGGGAGGGCCTGAATGAGCAGTTCTTC. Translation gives CASSELGEGLNEQFF.

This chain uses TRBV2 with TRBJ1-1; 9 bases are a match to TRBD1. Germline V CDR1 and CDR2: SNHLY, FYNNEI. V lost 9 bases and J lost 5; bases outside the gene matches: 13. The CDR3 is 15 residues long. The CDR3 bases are TGTGCCAGGACCACATCCGGGACAGGGACTACTGAAGCTTTCTTT. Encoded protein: CARTTSGTGTTEAFF.

The CDR3 loop reads CASSLGGLVANNEQFF. The CDR3 DNA sequence: TGTGCCAGCAGCTTAGGGGGGCTGGTGGCCAACAATGAGCAGTTCTTC. The V gene is TRBV11-2, the J gene TRBJ2-1, with D possibly being TRBD1 (6 bases). The CDR3 totals 16 residues. Germline CDR1 reads SGHAT; CDR2 reads FQNNGV. V was cut by 1 base and J by 5 bases, with 15 bases left in between.

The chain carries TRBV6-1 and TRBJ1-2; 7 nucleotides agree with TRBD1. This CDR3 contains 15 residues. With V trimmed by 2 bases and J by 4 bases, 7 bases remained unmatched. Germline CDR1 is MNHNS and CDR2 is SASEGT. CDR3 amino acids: CASSERQTGTYGYTF. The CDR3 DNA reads TGTGCCAGCAGTGAACGCCAGACAGGGACCTATGGCTACACCTTC.

The chain's CDR3 is CASSPPTGPTEAFF. In nucleotides, the CDR3 is TGTGCCAGCAGCCCCCCGACAGGTCCCACTGAAGCTTTCTTT. This chain connects TRBV9 to TRBJ1-1, with D maybe TRBD1 (6 bases). Germline CDR1 SGDLS, CDR2 YYNGEE. Between the trimmed V and J ends, which lost 4 bases and 4 bases, there was a span of 14 bases. This CDR3 comprises 14 residues.

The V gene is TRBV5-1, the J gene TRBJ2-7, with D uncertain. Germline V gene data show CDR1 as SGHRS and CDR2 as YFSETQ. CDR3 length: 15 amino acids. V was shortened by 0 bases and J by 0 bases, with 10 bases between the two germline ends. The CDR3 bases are TGCGCCAGCAGCTTGGCCCCTGGCAACTCCTACGAGCAGTACTTC. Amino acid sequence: CASSLAPGNSYEQYF.

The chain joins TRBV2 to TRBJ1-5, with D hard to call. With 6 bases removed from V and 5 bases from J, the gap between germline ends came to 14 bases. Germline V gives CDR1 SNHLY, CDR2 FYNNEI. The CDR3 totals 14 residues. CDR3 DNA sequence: TGTGCCAGCAGGGCGTCCCAACCCGATCAGCCCCAGCATTTT. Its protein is CASRASQPDQPQHF.

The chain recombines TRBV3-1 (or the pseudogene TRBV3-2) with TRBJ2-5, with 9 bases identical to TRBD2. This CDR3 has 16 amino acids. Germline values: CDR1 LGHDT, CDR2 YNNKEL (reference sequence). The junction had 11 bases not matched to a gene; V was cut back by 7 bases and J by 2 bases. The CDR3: CASTGLAGSIQETQYF. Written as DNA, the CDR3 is TGTGCCAGCACGGGGCTAGCGGGGAGCATTCAAGAGACCCAGTACTTC.

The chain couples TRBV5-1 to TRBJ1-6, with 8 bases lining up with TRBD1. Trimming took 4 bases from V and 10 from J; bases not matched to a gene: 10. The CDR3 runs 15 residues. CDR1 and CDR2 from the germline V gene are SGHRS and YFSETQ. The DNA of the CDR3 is TGCGCCAGCAGCCCCCGGACAGGGATAGGGTCACCCCTCCACTTT. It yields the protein CASSPRTGIGSPLHF.

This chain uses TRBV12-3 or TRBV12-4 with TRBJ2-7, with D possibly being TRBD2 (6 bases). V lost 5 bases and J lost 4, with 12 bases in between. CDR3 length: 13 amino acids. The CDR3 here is CASSPGLLYEQYF. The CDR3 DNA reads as TGTGCCAGCAGTCCGGGACTTTTATACGAGCAGTACTTC.

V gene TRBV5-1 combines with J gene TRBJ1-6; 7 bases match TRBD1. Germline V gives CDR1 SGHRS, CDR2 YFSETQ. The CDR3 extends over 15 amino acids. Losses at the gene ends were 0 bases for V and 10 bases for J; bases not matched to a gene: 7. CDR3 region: CASSLVGQERSPLHF. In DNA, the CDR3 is TGCGCCAGCAGCTTGGTTGGACAGGAAAGATCACCCCTCCACTTT.

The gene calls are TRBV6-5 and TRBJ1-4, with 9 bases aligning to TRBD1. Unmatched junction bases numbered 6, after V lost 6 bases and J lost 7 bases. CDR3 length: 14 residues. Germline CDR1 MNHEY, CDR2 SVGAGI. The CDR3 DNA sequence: TGTGCCAGCAGGACCACAGGGGGCCCTGAAAAACTGTTTTTT. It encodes CASRTTGGPEKLFF.

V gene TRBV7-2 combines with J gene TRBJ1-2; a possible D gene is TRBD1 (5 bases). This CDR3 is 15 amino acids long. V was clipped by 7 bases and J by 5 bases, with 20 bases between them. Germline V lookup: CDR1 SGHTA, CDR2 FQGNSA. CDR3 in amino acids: CASTLGAVSSYGYTF. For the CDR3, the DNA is TGTGCCAGCACCCTCGGGGCAGTATCCTCATATGGCTACACCTTC.

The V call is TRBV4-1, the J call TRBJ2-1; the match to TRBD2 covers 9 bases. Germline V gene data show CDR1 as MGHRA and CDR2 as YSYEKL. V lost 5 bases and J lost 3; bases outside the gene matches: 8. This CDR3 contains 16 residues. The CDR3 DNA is TGCGCCAGCAGCTTTCGACTAGCGGAAGACTACAATGAGCAGTTCTTC. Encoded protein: CASSFRLAEDYNEQFF.

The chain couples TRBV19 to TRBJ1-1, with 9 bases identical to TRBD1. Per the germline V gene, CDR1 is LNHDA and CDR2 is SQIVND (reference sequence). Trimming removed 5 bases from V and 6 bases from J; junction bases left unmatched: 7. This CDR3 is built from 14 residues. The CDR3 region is CASSPGQGASEAFF. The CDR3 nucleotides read TGTGCCAGTAGTCCGGGACAGGGCGCCTCTGAAGCTTTCTTT.

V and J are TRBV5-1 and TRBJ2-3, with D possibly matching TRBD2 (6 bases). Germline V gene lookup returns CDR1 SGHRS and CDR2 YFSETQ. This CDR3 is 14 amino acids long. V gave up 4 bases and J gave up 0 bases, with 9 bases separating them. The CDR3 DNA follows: TGCGCCAGCAGCCGCGGGGTCAGCACAGATACGCAGTATTTT. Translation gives CASSRGVSTDTQYF.

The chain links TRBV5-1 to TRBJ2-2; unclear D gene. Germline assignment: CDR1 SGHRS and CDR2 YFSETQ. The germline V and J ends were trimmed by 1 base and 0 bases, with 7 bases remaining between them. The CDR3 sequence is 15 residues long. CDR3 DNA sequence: TGCGCCAGCAGCTTGTTGGGCCCGAACACCGGGGAGCTGTTTTTT. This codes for CASSLLGPNTGELFF.

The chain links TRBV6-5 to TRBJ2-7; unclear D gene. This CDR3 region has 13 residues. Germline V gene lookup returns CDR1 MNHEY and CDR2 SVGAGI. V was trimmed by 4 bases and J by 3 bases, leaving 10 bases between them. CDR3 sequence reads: CASSLLSGYEQYF. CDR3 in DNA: TGTGCCAGCAGTTTATTATCGGGCTACGAGCAGTACTTC.

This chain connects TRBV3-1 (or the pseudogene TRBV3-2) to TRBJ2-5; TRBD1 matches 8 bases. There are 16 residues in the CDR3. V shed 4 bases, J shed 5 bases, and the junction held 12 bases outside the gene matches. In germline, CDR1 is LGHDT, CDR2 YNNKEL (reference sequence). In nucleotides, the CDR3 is TGTGCCAGCAGCCGCAGGGGGCAGGGGGTTCGGGAGACCCAGTACTTC. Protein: CASSRRGQGVRETQYF.

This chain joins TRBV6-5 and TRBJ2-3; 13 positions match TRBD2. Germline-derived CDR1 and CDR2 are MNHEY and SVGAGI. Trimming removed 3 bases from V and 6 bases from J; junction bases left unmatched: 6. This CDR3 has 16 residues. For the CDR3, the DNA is TGTGCCAGCAGTTATCGACTAGCGGGGGGCCGTGATACGCAGTATTTT. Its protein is CASSYRLAGGRDTQYF.

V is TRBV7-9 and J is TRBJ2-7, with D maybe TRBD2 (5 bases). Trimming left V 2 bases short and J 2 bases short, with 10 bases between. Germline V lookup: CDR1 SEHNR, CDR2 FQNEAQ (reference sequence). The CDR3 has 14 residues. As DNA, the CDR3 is TGTGCCAGCAGCTTACGAGGGAGTGCCTACGAGCAGTACTTC. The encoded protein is CASSLRGSAYEQYF.

The CDR3: CASSPDGTNSPLHF. Written as DNA, the CDR3 is TGTGCCAGCAGCCCGGACGGGACTAATTCACCCCTCCACTTT. The rearrangement links TRBV3-1 (or the pseudogene TRBV3-2) to TRBJ1-6; a possible D gene is TRBD1 (5 bases). The germline gives CDR1 LGHDT, CDR2 YNNKEL (reference sequence). The CDR3 is made up of 14 amino acids. The V gene lost 4 bases and the J gene lost 6 bases, with 10 bases spanning the gap.

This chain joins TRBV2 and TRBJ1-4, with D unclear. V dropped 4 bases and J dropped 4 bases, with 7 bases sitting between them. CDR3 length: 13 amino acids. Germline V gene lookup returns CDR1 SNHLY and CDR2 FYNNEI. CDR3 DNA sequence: TGTGCCAGCAGTGCCCAGCGTAATGAAAAACTGTTTTTT. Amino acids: CASSAQRNEKLFF.